The 24 T cell receptor beta chains below come from one sample, sequenced in a study of blood T cells in healthy people across ages. Primers used in a second PCR of roughly 7 to 11 cycles were a sample-barcoded 5' primer and a J-beta primer mix. Each CDR3 protein is one row after TCRdb ran MiXCR on the 5' RACE reads. The profile shows about 1.5 million distinct CDR3 sequences, around 40% of them singletons. Material: blood. These receptors came from a woman younger than 35 in good health.

This clonotype was picked up a small number of times. J is TRBJ2-7 and V is TRBV9; D possibly corresponds to TRBD2 (5 bases). Trimming removed 0 bases from V and 3 bases from J, with 16 bases in between. The CDR3 is 16 amino acids. CDR1 SGDLS and CDR2 YYNGEE come from the germline V gene. CDR3 protein: CASSVGHTLGVYEQYF. For the CDR3, the DNA is TGTGCCAGCAGCGTAGGCCACACACTCGGGGTCTACGAGCAGTACTTC.

Only a few counts were recorded for this clonotype. This chain uses TRBV20-1 with TRBJ2-5; D is unclear. From germline, CDR1 is DFQATT and CDR2 SNEGSKA (reference sequence). The CDR3 extends over 12 amino acids. The V end was cut by 4 bases, the J end by 11 bases, with 17 bases between. The chain's CDR3 is CSAINGWQQQYF. The DNA for the CDR3 is TGCAGTGCTATTAATGGGTGGCAACAGCAGTACTTC.

On this clonotype: Possible read error: a much larger clone is one base away. In DNA form, the CDR3 reads TGCAGCGTTGAACGAACTAGCGACTACAATGAGCAGTACTTC. Its translation is CSVERTSDYNEQYF. The J gene is TRBJ2-5, the V gene TRBV29-1; TRBD2 matches at 7 bases. Germline CDR1 reads SQVTM; CDR2 reads ANQGSEA. This CDR3 spans 14 amino acids. The ends lost 2 bases at V and 11 bases at J; junction bases unmatched: 14.

In this sample, this clonotype turned up a few times. The chain is built from TRBV7-2 and TRBJ2-5; 9 bases map to TRBD1. The CDR3 consists of 14 residues. The J segment lost 4 bases and the V segment lost 9 bases, leaving 9 bases of the junction unmatched. The germline CDR1 and CDR2 sequences are SGHTA and FQGNSA. The CDR3 coding sequence is TGTGCCAGTCGCCCCGGGACAGGGAGAGAGACCCAGTACTTC. This sequence encodes CASRPGTGRETQYF.

The V gene is TRBV27, the J gene TRBJ2-5; D might be TRBD2 (5 bases). Trimming stripped 6 bases from V and 3 bases from J, with 17 bases between. The CDR3 contains 15 residues. Looked up from germline, CDR1 is MNHEY and CDR2 is SMNVEV (reference sequence). The chain's CDR3 is CASRRVRSEKETQYF. The CDR3, as DNA: TGTGCCAGCAGGAGGGTAAGGTCCGAGAAAGAGACCCAGTACTTC.

The CDR3 is CATSDPRGTRGRDTQYF. DNA of the CDR3: TGTGCCACCAGTGACCCCCGGGGGACTAGGGGTCGTGATACGCAGTATTTT. The chain has TRBV24-1 and TRBJ2-3, with 8 bases fitting TRBD2. The V and J ends lost 4 bases and 6 bases, in that order; junction bases with no gene match: 14. This CDR3 has 17 residues. Germline V gives CDR1 KGHDR, CDR2 SFDVKD.

The chain combines TRBV20-1 with TRBJ2-1; D is perhaps TRBD2 (6 bases). Gene TRBJ2-7 matches the end of the DNA better, so the J call may be wrong. This CDR3 comprises 16 residues. Per germline, CDR1 DFQATT and CDR2 SNEGSKA (reference sequence). CDR3 loop: CSAREGLASSYNEQYF. CDR3 sequence (DNA): TGCAGTGCTAGAGAAGGGCTAGCGAGCTCCTACAATGAGCAGTACTTC.

V usage is TRBV7-6 and J usage is TRBJ2-1; TRBD1 is a possible D gene (6 bases). The CDR3 sequence is 14 residues long. The germline V and J ends were trimmed by 4 bases and 8 bases, with 15 bases remaining between them. In germline, CDR1 is SGHVS, CDR2 FNYEAQ. DNA of the CDR3: TGTGCCAGCAGCTCATGGGGACAACCCGATGAGCAGTTCTTC. Amino acid sequence: CASSSWGQPDEQFF.

The CDR3 DNA reads as TGTGCCAGCAGCCACCTGACAGGGAGAGCTTTCTTT. Translating gives CASSHLTGRAFF. This chain uses TRBV16 with TRBJ1-1, with 7 bases that match TRBD1. The CDR3 runs to 12 residues. The germline V gene encodes CDR1 KGHSY and CDR2 FQNENV. V gave up 3 bases and J gave up 10 bases; unmatched junction bases: 5.

This chain joins TRBV6-1 and TRBJ1-2; D gene unclear. This CDR3 has 16 residues. With 7 bases removed from V and 0 bases from J, the gap between germline ends came to 18 bases. Germline V gives CDR1 MNHNS, CDR2 SASEGT. The CDR3: CASIDVRRSANYGYTF. The CDR3, as DNA: TGTGCCAGCATTGACGTCCGAAGGTCTGCTAACTATGGCTACACCTTC.

This clonotype was found a few times. The J gene is TRBJ1-4, the V gene TRBV7-9; 12 bases agree with TRBD1. The CDR3 has 17 residues. With V trimmed by 5 bases and J by 3 bases, 7 bases remained unmatched. The germline gives CDR1 SEHNR, CDR2 FQNEAQ (reference sequence). This chain's CDR3 is CASSTGDRGRANEKLFF. CDR3 DNA sequence: TGTGCCAGCAGCACTGGGGACAGGGGGCGCGCTAATGAAAAACTGTTTTTT.

This sequence joins TRBV5-1 and TRBJ2-1; a weak D match, TRBD2 (5 bases). Trimming shortened V by 0 bases and J by 10 bases, and 20 bases separated the two germline ends. The CDR3 length is 16 residues. Germline V gene data show CDR1 as SGHRS and CDR2 as YFSETQ. The CDR3 reads CASSLGSWIAFTEQFF. The DNA for the CDR3 is TGCGCCAGCAGCTTGGGGTCGTGGATAGCGTTCACCGAGCAGTTCTTC.

The chain is built from TRBV20-1 and TRBJ2-3; TRBD1 matches 8 bases. With 6 bases clipped from V and 1 base from J, the junction kept 3 bases outside the gene matches. This CDR3 has 13 residues. Germline lookup yields CDR1 DFQATT and CDR2 SNEGSKA (reference sequence). The CDR3 bases are TGCAGTGCGGCGACAGGGGGCACAGATACGCAGTATTTT. Amino acid sequence: CSAATGGTDTQYF.

The genes are TRBV5-1 and TRBJ2-1, with 8 bases matching TRBD2. CDR3 length: 15 amino acids. V lost 1 base, J lost 6 bases, and 6 bases stayed unmatched. Germline V gene data show CDR1 as SGHRS and CDR2 as YFSETQ. The CDR3 region has the DNA TGCGCCAGCAGCTTGTTTATCGGGGGGGGCAATGAGCAGTTCTTC. Translation gives CASSLFIGGGNEQFF.

Many counts were recorded for this clonotype. At one end the junction does not follow the germline gene, possibly because of a read error. This chain connects TRBV5-1 to TRBJ2-3, with D uncertain. In germline, CDR1 is SGHRS, CDR2 YFSETQ. This CDR3 comprises 13 residues. CDR3 protein: CASSLAVPDTQYF. The CDR3 DNA reads as TGTGCCAGCAGCTTAGCCGTGCCCGATACGCAGTATTTT. Together with reference TRBV5-1 and TRBJ2-3, the CDR3 gives the full variable domain: KAGVTQTPRYLIKTRGQQVTLSCSPISGHRSVSWYQQTPGQGLQFLFEYFSETQRNKGNFPGRFSGRQFSNSRSEMNVSTLELGDSALYLCASSLAVPDTQYFGPGTRLTVL.

The rearrangement links TRBV20-1 to TRBJ1-3; the D is unclear. V was pared by 1 base and J by 4 bases, with 8 bases between. The CDR3 sequence is 13 residues long. Per germline, CDR1 DFQATT and CDR2 SNEGSKA (reference sequence). The CDR3 coding sequence is TGCAGTGCTAGAGTTATCCCCGGAAACACCATATATTTT. Its protein product is CSARVIPGNTIYF.

This clonotype was seen only a few times. The J gene is TRBJ2-5, the V gene TRBV12-3 or TRBV12-4; 9 nucleotides agree with TRBD1. The end of the DNA is better explained by TRBJ2-7, so the J call may be wrong. CDR3 size: 14 residues. The CDR3 DNA reads as TGTGCCAGCAGTTTGGGGACAGGGTGGGACGAGCAGTACTTC. It codes for CASSLGTGWDEQYF.

This chain connects TRBV3-1 to TRBJ2-3; 11 bases line up with TRBD2. Trimming at V came to 6 bases and at J to 3 bases, leaving 5 bases not matched to a gene. The CDR3 runs to 15 residues. Germline CDR1 and CDR2: LGHDT and YNNKEL (reference sequence). The CDR3 here is CASRGSGGATDTQYF. The DNA of the CDR3 is TGTGCCAGCAGAGGTAGCGGGGGGGCGACAGATACGCAGTATTTT.

V is TRBV24-1 and J is TRBJ2-3, with D hard to call. Trimming shortened V by 3 bases and J by 1 base, and 7 bases separated the two germline ends. The CDR3 contains 14 residues. Germline V CDR1 and CDR2: KGHDR, SFDVKD. The CDR3, as DNA: TGTGCCACCAGTGATCCACAAGGCACAGATACGCAGTATTTT. This encodes CATSDPQGTDTQYF.

CDR3 in DNA: TGTGCCAGCAGTTACTCGGTCCCAGTGGGAAACATTCAGTACTTC. Residues: CASSYSVPVGNIQYF. The chain carries TRBV6-5 and TRBJ2-5, with D uncertain. Near its end, the DNA agrees better with TRBJ2-4, so the J call may be wrong. The CDR3 totals 15 residues. Germline loops: CDR1 MNHEY, CDR2 SVGAGI.

V gene TRBV7-9 combines with J gene TRBJ2-1; D uncertain. The V gene lost 4 bases and the J gene lost 7 bases, with 8 bases spanning the gap. Germline V gene data show CDR1 as SEHNR and CDR2 as FQNEAQ (reference sequence). The length of the CDR3 is 12 residues. CDR3: CASSSDLNEQFF. As DNA, the CDR3 is TGTGCCAGCAGCTCCGACTTGAATGAGCAGTTCTTC.

This clonotype was seen more than once but under ten times. The chain employs TRBV7-2 and TRBJ1-1; 7 nucleotides match TRBD1. The CDR3 contains 12 residues. Germline V gene lookup returns CDR1 SGHTA and CDR2 FQGNSA. Losses at the gene ends were 9 bases for V and 4 bases for J; bases not matched to a gene: 5. In DNA, the CDR3 is TGTGCCAGTAGACAGGGACCCACTGAAGCTTTCTTT. Protein product: CASRQGPTEAFF.

Only a few counts were recorded for this clonotype. J is TRBJ2-3 and V is TRBV6-4; 8 bases agree with TRBD2. The germline V gene encodes CDR1 MRHNA and CDR2 SNTAGT. J was trimmed by 6 bases and V by 3 bases; bases with no gene match: 2. This CDR3 comprises 13 residues. The CDR3 DNA is TGTGCCAGCAGTGAGACTAGCGAGGATACGCAGTATTTT. Its protein is CASSETSEDTQYF.

The chain joins TRBV20-1 to TRBJ2-1; a weak D match, TRBD2 (5 bases). The V and J ends lost 7 bases and 1 base respectively, with 14 bases between them. CDR1 is DFQATT, CDR2 SNEGSKA, per germline (reference sequence). The CDR3 sequence is 14 residues long. The CDR3 coding sequence is TGCAGTGTCCGCAAAGCGGTGTCCTACAATGAGCAGTTCTTC. Amino acid sequence: CSVRKAVSYNEQFF.